The clone carrying this TCR beta chain was recorded at least ten times. What it binds is unknown. The lymph nodes were axillary draining lymph nodes from breast cancer patients. This entry is derived from a study of breast tumors, draining lymph nodes, adjacent tissues. V was trimmed by 0 bases and J by 3 bases, leaving 10 bases between them. The CDR3 is 14 amino acids. The germline CDR1 and CDR2 sequences are SGHTS and YDEGEE. TCRdb called the multiplex PCR reads again in MiXCR, with one record for every CDR3 protein. The sample holds nearly 200,000 distinct CDR3 sequences, about 32% seen once. Study conclusions and caveats: Tumor and nontumor repertoires were significantly more similar in luminal-like than in basal-like breast cancer. Data only fit, rather than demonstrated, lymph node origin of most tumor T cells. Findings are consistent with lymph node origin and intratumoral expansion of most tumor T cells. Tumor TCR diversity was below lymph nodes but above nontumor tissue.

This receptor was obtained from a female donor with breast cancer. Some clones in this sample may be carry-over from other donors' samples. This chain connects TRBV5-8 to TRBJ2-7; no clear D. The sample consisted of axillary lymph node tissue. CDR3 nucleotides: TGTGCCAGCAGCTTGGGGGCGTCGGGCTACGAGCAGTACTTC. Amino acids: CASSLGASGYEQYF.